This T cell receptor beta chain was found in a study of breast tumors, draining lymph nodes, adjacent tissues. The CDR3 is 16 residues long. The V end was cut by 1 base, the J end by 5 bases, with 15 bases between. Germline V lookup: CDR1 DFQATT, CDR2 SNEGSKA (reference sequence). The lymph nodes were axillary draining lymph nodes from breast cancer patients. TCRdb reprocessed the multiplex PCR reads with MiXCR, giving one entry per CDR3 protein. This sample has fewer than 250,000 distinct CDR3 sequences, with about 30% found just once. The sample holds many counts of this clonotype. Its antigen is unidentified. Overall study results and limits: Luminal-like breast cancer showed significantly higher tumor–nontumor repertoire similarity than basal-like. Tumor T cell lymph node origin was a supported hypothesis, not proven.

This TCR derives from a female donor with breast cancer. Some clones in this sample may be carry-over from other donors' samples. This chain joins TRBV20-1 and TRBJ1-6; D is unresolved. Material: axillary lymph node tissue. CDR3 loop: CSARAPPGGNNSPLHF. CDR3 DNA sequence: TGCAGTGCTAGAGCTCCGCCGGGAGGGAATAATTCACCCCTCCACTTT.